These 18 T cell receptor beta chains were sequenced from one sample in a study of graft-versus-host responses after intestinal transplantation (dated by TCRdb to about 2021). Receptor libraries were prepared by the immunoSEQ multiplex PCR assay. TCRdb provides this immuneACCESS table in a form limited to in-frame rearrangements. Some clones are lacking; in checked studies, under half of them reflect an unresolved V gene, and why the rest are absent is not known. Within this sample are more than 15,000 clones, with about 89% of them counted one time only. The top ten clones comprise 40% to 65% of the sample. Specimen: bone marrow, collected approximately 19 weeks after transplant. These receptor sequences come from a human patient who received an intestinal transplant, so some T cells may come from the graft donor.

The J gene is TRBJ2-7, the V gene TRBV5-1, with D uncertain. CDR3 length: 13 residues. The V gene lost 4 bases and the J gene lost 2 bases, with 10 bases spanning the gap. Germline CDR1 and CDR2: SGHRS and YFSETQ. Here the CDR3 reads CASSPEWAYEQYF. CDR3 DNA sequence: TGCGCCAGCAGCCCTGAGTGGGCCTACGAGCAGTACTTC. Complete variable domain (other parts from reference TRBV5-1 and TRBJ2-7): KAGVTQTPRYLIKTRGQQVTLSCSPISGHRSVSWYQQTPGQGLQFLFEYFSETQRNKGNFPGRFSGRQFSNSRSEMNVSTLELGDSALYLCASSPEWAYEQYFGPGTRLTVT.

The V call is TRBV7-9, the J call TRBJ1-1; D possibly corresponds to TRBD1 (5 bases). V shed 3 bases and J shed 2 bases, with 10 bases lying between them. CDR1 is SEHNR and CDR2 is FQNEAQ in the germline V gene (reference sequence). The CDR3 is made up of 14 amino acids. The CDR3 loop reads CASSLGGFNTEAFF. The CDR3 bases are TGTGCCAGCAGCTTGGGGGGTTTCAACACTGAAGCTTTCTTT.

For the CDR3, the DNA is TGCGCCAGCAGCTTGGTTAACAATGAGCAGTTCTTC. Its protein is CASSLVNNEQFF. This sequence joins TRBV5-1 and TRBJ2-1; no firm D call. The V gene lost 0 bases and the J gene lost 5 bases, with 3 bases spanning the gap. This CDR3 contains 12 residues. CDR1 is SGHRS, CDR2 YFSETQ, per germline.

The chain employs TRBV4-1 and TRBJ2-3; 8 nucleotides align to TRBD1. V lost 0 bases, J lost 1 base, and 3 bases stayed unmatched. Germline CDR1 is MGHRA and CDR2 is YSYEKL. The CDR3 is 16 amino acids. CDR3 amino acids: CASSQEGRGRTDTQYF. The CDR3 coding sequence is TGCGCCAGCAGCCAAGAGGGCAGGGGGCGCACAGATACGCAGTATTTT.

The chain has TRBV9 and TRBJ2-7, with no clear D. The V gene's germline CDR1 is SGDLS and CDR2 YYNGEE. This CDR3 is 13 amino acids long. Trimming pared 1 base from V and 2 bases from J, leaving 7 bases between. Here the CDR3 reads CASSVTGTYEQYF. The CDR3 bases are TGTGCCAGCAGCGTAACCGGCACCTACGAGCAGTACTTC.

This clone occurred a few times. The chain joins TRBV30 to TRBJ2-7; maybe TRBD2 (5 bases). Germline V gene lookup returns CDR1 GTSNPN and CDR2 SVGIG (reference sequence). The CDR3 has 16 residues. With 2 bases removed from V and 0 bases from J, the gap between germline ends came to 17 bases. CDR3 in amino acids: CAWSSEGRVSSYEQYF. CDR3 DNA: TGTGCCTGGAGTTCGGAAGGGAGAGTAAGCTCCTACGAGCAGTACTTC. The full variable domain, its missing parts supplied by reference TRBV30 and TRBJ2-7, is SQTIHQWPATLVQPVGSPLSLECTVEGTSNPNLYWYRQAAGRGLQLLFYSVGIGQISSEVPQNLSASRPQDRQFILSSKKLLLSDSGFYLCAWSSEGRVSSYEQYFGPGTRLTVT.

The rearrangement uses TRBV4-2 and TRBJ2-3; D gene unclear. The CDR3 covers 15 residues. With 3 bases removed from V and 0 bases from J, the gap between germline ends came to 10 bases. Per germline, CDR1 LGHNA and CDR2 YNFKEQ. The CDR3 reads CASSQYPSSTDTQYF. The CDR3 nucleotides are TGTGCCAGCAGCCAGTATCCTTCGAGCACAGATACGCAGTATTTT.

The chain recombines TRBV30 with TRBJ2-7; D is undetermined. V was shortened by 5 bases and J by 2 bases, with 10 bases between the two germline ends. The CDR3 covers 12 residues. Germline CDR1 reads GTSNPN; CDR2 reads SVGIG (reference sequence). CDR3 in amino acids: CAWADIAYEQYF. CDR3 sequence (DNA): TGTGCCTGGGCTGACATCGCCTACGAGCAGTACTTC.

V is TRBV27 and J is TRBJ2-3; no definite D call. CDR3 size: 11 residues. Germline assignment: CDR1 MNHEY and CDR2 SMNVEV (reference sequence). V lost 10 bases and J lost 4, with 9 bases in between. The CDR3 here is CATVFSDTQYF. DNA of the CDR3: TGTGCCACCGTATTCTCAGATACGCAGTATTTT.

This chain joins TRBV28 and TRBJ1-4; D not resolved. With 3 bases removed from V and 7 bases from J, the gap between germline ends came to 12 bases. This CDR3 is built from 14 residues. From germline, CDR1 is MDHEN and CDR2 SYDVKM. The CDR3 DNA reads TGTGCCAGCAGTTTGTGGAGGCTTAGTGAAAAACTGTTTTTT. It yields the protein CASSLWRLSEKLFF. The entire variable domain, with the rest obtained from reference TRBV28 and TRBJ1-4, is as follows: DVKVTQSSRYLVKRTGEKVFLECVQDMDHENMFWYRQDPGLGLRLIYFSYDVKMKEKGDIPEGYSVSREKKERFSLILESASTNQTSMYLCASSLWRLSEKLFFGSGTQLSVL.

V usage is TRBV4-1 and J usage is TRBJ2-7; D gene unclear. V gave up 0 bases and J gave up 0 bases, with 15 bases separating them. CDR1 and CDR2 from the germline V gene are MGHRA and YSYEKL. The CDR3 loop spans 17 amino acids. The CDR3 DNA reads TGCGCCAGCAGCCAAGATGGTGGCTACCCCTCCTCCTACGAGCAGTACTTC. This gives the protein CASSQDGGYPSSYEQYF.

The genes are TRBV7-9 and TRBJ2-7; 9 bases map to TRBD1. Germline values: CDR1 SEHNR, CDR2 FQNEAQ (reference sequence). With 5 bases clipped from V and 3 bases from J, the junction kept 8 bases outside the gene matches. This CDR3 has 15 residues. CDR3 in amino acids: CASSHKWDRVYEQYF. For the CDR3, the DNA is TGTGCCAGCAGCCATAAATGGGACAGGGTCTACGAGCAGTACTTC.

This clone was counted a few times. The CDR3 protein is CASNPGQGVKQYF. The DNA of the CDR3 is TGCGCCAGCAACCCGGGACAGGGCGTGAAGCAGTACTTC. The chain is built from TRBV10-1 and TRBJ2-7; 9 positions match TRBD1. The germline V gene has CDR1 WNHNN and CDR2 SYGVQD (reference sequence). Unmatched junction bases numbered 9, after V lost 7 bases and J lost 8 bases. The CDR3 spans 13 residues.

This sequence joins TRBV9 and TRBJ2-1; D might be TRBD2 (5 bases). Trimming took off 0 bases at V and 0 bases at J, with 10 bases between the two ends. CDR1 and CDR2 from the germline V gene are SGDLS and YYNGEE. The CDR3 is 16 amino acids. The CDR3 DNA is TGTGCCAGCAGCGTAGTGGTAGGGAGCTCCTACAATGAGCAGTTCTTC. Its translation: CASSVVVGSSYNEQFF.

This clone was detected once. This chain joins TRBV27 and TRBJ2-7; the D gene could be TRBD1 or TRBD2 (5 bases each). The V gene's germline CDR1 is MNHEY and CDR2 SMNVEV (reference sequence). The CDR3 has 14 amino acids. Deletions cut 6 bases from V and 5 bases from J, with 17 bases between. DNA for the CDR3: TGTGCCAGCAGCTTTCGAGGGGATTTCGACGAGCAGTACTTC. The encoded protein is CASSFRGDFDEQYF.

CDR3 nucleotides: TGTGCCAGCAGCTCGTGGACAGGTGAAGCTTTCTTT. Its protein product is CASSSWTGEAFF. V gene TRBV13 combines with J gene TRBJ1-1, with 7 bases that match TRBD1. The CDR3 consists of 12 residues. The J segment lost 7 bases and the V segment lost 4 bases, leaving 3 bases of the junction unmatched. Germline CDR1 PRHDT, CDR2 FYEKMQ (reference sequence).

The chain recombines TRBV18 with TRBJ2-7, with 11 bases that match TRBD1. This CDR3 is 15 amino acids long. Trimming at V came to 4 bases and at J to 2 bases, leaving 4 bases not matched to a gene. Germline loops: CDR1 KGHSH, CDR2 LQKENI. The CDR3 coding sequence is TGTGCCAGCTCACGGGGACAGGGGGTGACCTACGAGCAGTACTTC. Translated, it gives CASSRGQGVTYEQYF.

The chain couples TRBV9 to TRBJ2-3; D might be TRBD2 (6 bases). The V end lost 4 bases, the J end lost 1 base, and 19 bases lay between the germline ends. The CDR3 runs 17 residues. Germline CDR1 is SGDLS and CDR2 is YYNGEE. The CDR3 here is CASSPSGFPGGTDTQYF. In nucleotides, the CDR3 is TGTGCCAGCAGCCCAAGCGGGTTCCCGGGGGGCACAGATACGCAGTATTTT.